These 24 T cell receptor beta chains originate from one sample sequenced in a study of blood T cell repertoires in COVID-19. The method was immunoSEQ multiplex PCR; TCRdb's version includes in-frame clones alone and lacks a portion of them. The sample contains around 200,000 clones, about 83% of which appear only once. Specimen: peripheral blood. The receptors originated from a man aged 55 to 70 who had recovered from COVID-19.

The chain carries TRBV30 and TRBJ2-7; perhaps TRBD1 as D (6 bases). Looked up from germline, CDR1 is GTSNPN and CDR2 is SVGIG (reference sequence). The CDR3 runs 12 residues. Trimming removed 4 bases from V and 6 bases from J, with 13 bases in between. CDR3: CAWTGDLLEQYF. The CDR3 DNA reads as TGTGCCTGGACAGGGGACCTCCTCGAGCAGTACTTC. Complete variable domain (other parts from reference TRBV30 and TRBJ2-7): SQTIHQWPATLVQPVGSPLSLECTVEGTSNPNLYWYRQAAGRGLQLLFYSVGIGQISSEVPQNLSASRPQDRQFILSSKKLLLSDSGFYLCAWTGDLLEQYFGPGTRLTVT.

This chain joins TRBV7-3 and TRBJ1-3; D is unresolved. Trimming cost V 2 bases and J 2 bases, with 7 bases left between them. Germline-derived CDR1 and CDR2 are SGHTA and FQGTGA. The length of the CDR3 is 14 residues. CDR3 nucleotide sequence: TGTGCCAGCAGCTTAGTCCTTACTGGAAACACCATATATTTT. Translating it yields CASSLVLTGNTIYF. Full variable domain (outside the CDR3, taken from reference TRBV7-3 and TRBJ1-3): GAGVSQTPSNKVTEKGKYVELRCDPISGHTALYWYRQSLGQGPEFLIYFQGTGAADDSGLPNDRFFAVRPEGSVSTLKIQRTERGDSAVYLCASSLVLTGNTIYFGEGSWLTVV.

This CDR3 is CASSFSSGRARQPDTQYF. For the CDR3, the DNA is TGTGCCAGCAGCTTCTCTAGCGGGAGGGCCCGGCAGCCAGATACGCAGTATTTT. The chain recombines TRBV7-3 with TRBJ2-3, with 12 bases aligning to TRBD2. V shed 3 bases, J shed 4 bases, and the junction held 11 bases outside the gene matches. Germline CDR1 and CDR2: SGHTA and FQGTGA. CDR3 length: 18 residues.

CDR3 sequence (DNA): TGTGCCAGCACCACACCAACAGGGGGCGCCGAAAAACTGTTTTTT. Amino acid sequence: CASTTPTGGAEKLFF. The J gene is TRBJ1-4, the V gene TRBV28; 9 nucleotides match TRBD1. Germline assignment: CDR1 MDHEN and CDR2 SYDVKM. V lost 7 bases and J lost 8; bases outside the gene matches: 11. CDR3 length: 15 amino acids.

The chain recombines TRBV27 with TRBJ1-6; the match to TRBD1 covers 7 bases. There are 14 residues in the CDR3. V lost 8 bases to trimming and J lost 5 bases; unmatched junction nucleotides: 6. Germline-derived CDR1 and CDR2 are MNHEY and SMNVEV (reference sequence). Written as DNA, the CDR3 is TGTGCCAGCGGGGCCGGGACAGATAATTCACCCCTCCACTTT. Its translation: CASGAGTDNSPLHF.

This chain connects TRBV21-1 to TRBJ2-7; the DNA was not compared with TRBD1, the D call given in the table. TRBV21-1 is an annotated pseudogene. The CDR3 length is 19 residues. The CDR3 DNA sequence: TGTGCCAGCAGCAAAGCCACCAAGCCGGGACAAACTAACTCCTACGAGCAGTACTTC. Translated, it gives CASSKATKPGQTNSYEQYF.

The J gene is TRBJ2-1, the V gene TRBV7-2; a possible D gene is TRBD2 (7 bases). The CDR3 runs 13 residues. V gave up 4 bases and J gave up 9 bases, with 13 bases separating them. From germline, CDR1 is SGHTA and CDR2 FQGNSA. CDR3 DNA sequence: TGTGCCAGCAGCTCTCGGGGGGCGGGTGAGCAGTTCTTC. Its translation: CASSSRGAGEQFF.

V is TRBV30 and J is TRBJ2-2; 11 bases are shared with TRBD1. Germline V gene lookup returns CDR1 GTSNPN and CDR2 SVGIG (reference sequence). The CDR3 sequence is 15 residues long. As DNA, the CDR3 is TGTGCAGGGACAGGGGGAAGGGTGTACACCGGGGAGCTGTTTTTT. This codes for CAGTGGRVYTGELFF.

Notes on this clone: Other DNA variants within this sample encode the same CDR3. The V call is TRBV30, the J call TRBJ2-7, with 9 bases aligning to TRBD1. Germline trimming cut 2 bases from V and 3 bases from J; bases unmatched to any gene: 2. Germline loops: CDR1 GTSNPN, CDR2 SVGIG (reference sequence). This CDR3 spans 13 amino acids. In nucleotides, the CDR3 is TGTGCCTGGAGTAGGGGACAGGGCTACGAGCAGTACTTC. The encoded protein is CAWSRGQGYEQYF.

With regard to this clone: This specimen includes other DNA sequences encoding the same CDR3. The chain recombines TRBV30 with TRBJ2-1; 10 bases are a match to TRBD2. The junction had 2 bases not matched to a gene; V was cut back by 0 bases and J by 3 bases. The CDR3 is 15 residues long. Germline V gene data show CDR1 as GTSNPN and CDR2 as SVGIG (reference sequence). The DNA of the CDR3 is TGTGCCTGGAGTGTTCGGACTAGCGGCTACAATGAGCAGTTCTTC. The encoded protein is CAWSVRTSGYNEQFF.

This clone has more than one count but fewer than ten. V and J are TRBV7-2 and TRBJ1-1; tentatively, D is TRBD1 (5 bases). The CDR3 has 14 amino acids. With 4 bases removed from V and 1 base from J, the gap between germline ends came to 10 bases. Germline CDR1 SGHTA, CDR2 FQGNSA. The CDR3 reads CASSSGLPNTEAFF. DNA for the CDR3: TGTGCCAGCAGCTCGGGACTGCCGAACACTGAAGCTTTCTTT.

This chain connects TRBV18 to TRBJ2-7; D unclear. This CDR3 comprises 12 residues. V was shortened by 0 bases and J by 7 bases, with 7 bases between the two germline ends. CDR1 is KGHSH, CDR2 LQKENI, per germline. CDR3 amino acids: CASSPPSREQYF. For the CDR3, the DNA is TGTGCCAGCTCACCACCAAGCAGGGAGCAGTACTTC.

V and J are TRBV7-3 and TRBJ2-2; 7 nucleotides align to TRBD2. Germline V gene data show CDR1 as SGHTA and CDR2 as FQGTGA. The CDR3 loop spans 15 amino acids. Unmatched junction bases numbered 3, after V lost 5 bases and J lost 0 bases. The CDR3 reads CASSPRGTNTGELFF. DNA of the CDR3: TGTGCCAGCAGCCCGCGGGGGACGAACACCGGGGAGCTGTTTTTT.

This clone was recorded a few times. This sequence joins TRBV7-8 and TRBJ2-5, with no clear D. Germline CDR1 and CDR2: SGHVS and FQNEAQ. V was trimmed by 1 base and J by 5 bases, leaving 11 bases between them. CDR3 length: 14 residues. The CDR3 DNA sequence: TGTGCCAGCAGCTTAGGGGTGACTGCGGAGACCCAGTACTTC. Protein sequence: CASSLGVTAETQYF.

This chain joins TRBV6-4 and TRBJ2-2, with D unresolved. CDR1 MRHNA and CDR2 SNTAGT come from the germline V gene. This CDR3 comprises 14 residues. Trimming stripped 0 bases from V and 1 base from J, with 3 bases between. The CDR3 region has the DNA TGTGCCAGCAGTGACTCACAGAACACCGGGGAGCTGTTTTTT. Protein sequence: CASSDSQNTGELFF.

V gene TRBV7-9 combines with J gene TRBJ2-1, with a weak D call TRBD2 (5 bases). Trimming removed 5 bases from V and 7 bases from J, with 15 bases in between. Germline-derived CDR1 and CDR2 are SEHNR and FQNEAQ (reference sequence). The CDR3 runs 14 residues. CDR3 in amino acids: CASSQKDSQNEQFF. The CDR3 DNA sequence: TGTGCCAGCAGCCAAAAGGACTCCCAAAATGAGCAGTTCTTC.

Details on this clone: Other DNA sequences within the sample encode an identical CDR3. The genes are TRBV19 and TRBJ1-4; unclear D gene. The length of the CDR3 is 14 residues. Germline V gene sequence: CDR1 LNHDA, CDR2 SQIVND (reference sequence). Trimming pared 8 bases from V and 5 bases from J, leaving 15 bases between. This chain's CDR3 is CASSLGALNEKLFF. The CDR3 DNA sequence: TGTGCCAGTTCCCTGGGAGCACTCAATGAAAAACTGTTTTTT.

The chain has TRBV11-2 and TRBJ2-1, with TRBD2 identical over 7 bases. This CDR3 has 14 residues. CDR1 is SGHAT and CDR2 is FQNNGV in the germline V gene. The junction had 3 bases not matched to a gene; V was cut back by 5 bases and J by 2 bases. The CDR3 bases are TGTGCCAGCAGCGGGGGGGAGGCCTACAATGAGCAGTTCTTC. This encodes CASSGGEAYNEQFF.

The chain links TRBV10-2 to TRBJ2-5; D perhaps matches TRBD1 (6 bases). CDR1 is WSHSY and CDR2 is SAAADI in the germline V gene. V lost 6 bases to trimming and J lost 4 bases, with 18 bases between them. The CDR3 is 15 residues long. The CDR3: CASSLTGTDLETQYF. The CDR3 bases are TGCGCCAGCAGCCTAACAGGGACGGATTTAGAGACCCAGTACTTC.

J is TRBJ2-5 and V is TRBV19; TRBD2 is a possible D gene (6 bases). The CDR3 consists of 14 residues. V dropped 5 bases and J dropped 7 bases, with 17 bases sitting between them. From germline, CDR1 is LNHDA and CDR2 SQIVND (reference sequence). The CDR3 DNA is TGTGCCAGTAGTGCCGCACCAGCCGGGAGGACCCAGTACTTC. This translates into CASSAAPAGRTQYF.

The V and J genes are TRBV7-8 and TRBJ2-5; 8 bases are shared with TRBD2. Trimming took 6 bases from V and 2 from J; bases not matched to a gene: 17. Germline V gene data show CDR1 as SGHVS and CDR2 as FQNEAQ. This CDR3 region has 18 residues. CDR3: CASRSPFNSGSDQETQYF. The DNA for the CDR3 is TGTGCCAGCAGGTCCCCTTTCAACAGCGGGAGCGATCAAGAGACCCAGTACTTC.

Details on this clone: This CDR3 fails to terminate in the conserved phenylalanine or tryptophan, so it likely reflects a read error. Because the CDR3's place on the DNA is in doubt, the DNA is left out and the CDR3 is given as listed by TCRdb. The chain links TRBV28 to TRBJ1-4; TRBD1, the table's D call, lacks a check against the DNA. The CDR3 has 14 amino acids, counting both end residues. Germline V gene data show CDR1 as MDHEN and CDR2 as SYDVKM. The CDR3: CASSPNRDREWGVV.

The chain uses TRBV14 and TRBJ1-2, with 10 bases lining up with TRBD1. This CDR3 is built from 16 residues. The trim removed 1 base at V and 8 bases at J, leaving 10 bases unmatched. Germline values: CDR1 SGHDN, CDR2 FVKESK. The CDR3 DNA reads TGTGCCAGCAGCCAAGGGACAGGGGGTTTCATCGGGGGCTACACCTTC. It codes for CASSQGTGGFIGGYTF. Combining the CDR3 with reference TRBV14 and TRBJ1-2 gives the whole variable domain EAGVTQFPSHSVIEKGQTVTLRCDPISGHDNLYWYRRVMGKEIKFLLHFVKESKQDESGMPNNRFLAERTGGTYSTLKVQPAELEDSGVYFCASSQGTGGFIGGYTFGSGTRLTVV.

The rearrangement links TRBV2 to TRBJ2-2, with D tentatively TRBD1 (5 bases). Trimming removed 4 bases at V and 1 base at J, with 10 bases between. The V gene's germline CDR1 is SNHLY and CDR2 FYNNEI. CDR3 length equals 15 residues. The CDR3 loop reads CASSGQTQNTGELFF. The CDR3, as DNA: TGTGCCAGCAGTGGACAGACCCAGAACACCGGGGAGCTGTTTTTT.